This T cell receptor (beta chain) was profiled in a study of T cell repertoires in cytomegalovirus infection. A word on this clonotype: The antigen remains unidentified. A much larger clone lies one base from this, so it may be a read error.

MiXCR was run by TCRdb on the reads, yielding one entry per CDR3 protein. This table has some 250,000 distinct CDR3 sequences, approximately 10% appearing once. Findings and limits, study-wide: Predominance within the ex vivo response was attributable to HLA-C-restricted CMV-specific TCR beta clonotypes. The cumulative frequency of public TCR beta families identified carriers of CMV plus the relevant HLA.

Per the germline V gene, CDR1 is SGHVS and CDR2 is FQNEAQ. CDR3 length equals 11 residues. Sequencing input: PBMCs. The chain recombines TRBV7-8 with TRBJ2-3, with D uncertain. This TCR came from a human donor in good health (CMV status not recorded). Some clones in this sample may be carry-over from other donors' samples. The CDR3 DNA is TGTGCCAGCGGCTTTGGTATTGCGCAGTATTTT. Amino acids: CASGFGIAQYF.